The present T cell receptor beta chain was sequenced within a study of T cell repertoires in cytomegalovirus infection. Study information: CMV infection plus the matching HLA type was flagged by public TCR beta signatures.

This clonotype was counted at least ten times. The length of the CDR3 is 14 residues. CDR1 and CDR2 from the germline V gene are SGHVS and FQNEAQ. The V end was cut by 5 bases, the J end by 2 bases, with 10 bases between. In TCRdb, the reads were re-called with MiXCR into one record per CDR3 protein. The data hold over 450,000 distinct CDR3 sequences, with around 11% observed a single time. The chain couples TRBV7-8 to TRBJ1-5; unclear D gene. The source of this sequence is a human donor in good health (CMV status not recorded). Some clones in this sample may be carry-over from other donors' samples. Input material: PBMCs. The CDR3 DNA reads as TGTGCCAGCAGCCCAGTCCGGGGCAATCAGCCCCAGCATTTT. Protein sequence: CASSPVRGNQPQHF.